The source of this T cell receptor beta chain is a study of OX40 agonist ivuxolimab in advanced cancers. The overall study: Patients achieving partial responses numbered three: one hepatocellular carcinoma case and two cutaneous melanoma cases.

Study results and caveats: More expanded clones were found, on average, in CD8+ than in CD4+ T cells. The work left the antigen specificity of expanded peripheral T cells undetermined.

Germline V CDR1 and CDR2: MGHRA, YSYEKL. V was cut by 4 bases and J by 6 bases, with 3 bases left in between. This CDR3 spans 11 amino acids. Sequencing used immunoSEQ multiplex PCR; TCRdb keeps in-frame clones, though not all of them. This table holds about 79,000 clones, around 85% found once. About this clone: Its antigen is unknown.

This chain connects TRBV4-1 to TRBJ2-2; D not certain. The sequencing here drew on CD4+ or CD8+ T cells sorted from blood, taken in a trial of the OX40 agonist ivuxolimab. The source is an adult with an advanced solid tumor such as melanoma, head and neck, liver or kidney cancer. The CDR3 nucleotides read TGCGCCAGCAGCCTTTCCGGGGAGCTGTTTTTT. It yields the protein CASSLSGELFF.